Listed below are T cell receptor beta chains from one sample, sequenced in a study of blood T cell repertoires in COVID-19. Measured with immunoSEQ multiplex PCR; TCRdb has only the in-frame clones, and not every one. The table lists approximately 45,000 clones, around 87% of them singletons. Sequenced input: peripheral blood. Receptors were obtained from a woman of 80 years or more with COVID-19, enrolled during active disease. Both conserved end residues are part of each CDR3. A D gene is named only where the DNA matches it firmly. Rows may omit the clone size; those that give it use once, few, many or a size class.

clone size	V gene	D gene	J gene	CDR3 protein	CDR3 DNA
NA	TRBV30	TRBD2	TRBJ2-5	CAWSTGLAGQETQYF	TGTGCCTGGAGTACGGGACTAGCGGGCCAAGAGACCCAGTACTTC
NA	TRBV5-1	TRBD1	TRBJ1-2	CASSNGQGGDGYTF	TGCGCCAGCAGCAACGGACAGGGTGGAGATGGCTACACCTTC
NA	TRBV11-2	TRBD2	TRBJ2-1	CASSLVPSGRGSYNEQFF	TGTGCCAGCAGCTTAGTTCCTAGCGGGAGGGGCTCCTACAATGAGCAGTTCTTC
NA	TRBV7-8	TRBD2	TRBJ2-3	CASSLAGGPGNTQYF	TGTGCCAGCTCGCTCGCGGGGGGACCCGGGAATACGCAGTATTTT
NA	TRBV30	TRBD1	TRBJ1-1	CAWSGQGSTNTEAFF	TGTGCCTGGAGCGGACAGGGGTCAACGAACACTGAAGCTTTCTTT
NA	TRBV29-1	NA	TRBJ1-5	CSVAVTSGSNQPQHF	TGCAGCGTTGCCGTGACATCGGGGAGCAATCAGCCCCAGCATTTT
NA	TRBV5-1	TRBD1	TRBJ2-3	CASSLRQGSRDTQYF	TGCGCCAGCAGCTTACGACAGGGCAGCCGAGATACGCAGTATTTT
few	TRBV5-4	TRBD1	TRBJ1-2	CASSSGQGNYGYTF	TGTGCCAGCAGCTCAGGACAGGGAAACTATGGCTACACCTTC
NA	TRBV19	TRBD1	TRBJ2-7	CASLTGGPHEQYF	TGTGCCAGCCTTACAGGGGGACCCCACGAGCAGTACTTC
NA	TRBV2	NA	TRBJ1-6	CASSENEGGNSPLHF	TGTGCCAGCAGTGAAAATGAGGGAGGTAATTCACCCCTCCACTTT
NA	TRBV19	NA	TRBJ1-1	CASSPPLWGNEAFF	TGTGCCAGTAGTCCCCCGCTCTGGGGCAATGAAGCTTTCTTT
NA	TRBV11-1	NA	TRBJ2-6	CASRPTSPGANVLTF	TGTGCCAGCAGGCCTACTAGCCCTGGGGCCAACGTCCTGACTTTC
NA	TRBV2	NA	TRBJ1-2	CASSPYAVQGGYTF	TGTGCCAGCAGCCCGTATGCGGTTCAAGGCGGCTACACCTTC